The 5 T cell receptor beta chains in this list originate from one sample, sequenced in a study of regulatory T cells in long-lasting Graves disease. Combining iRepertoire HTBI primers with Arm-PCR of CDR3 regions, the authors built TCR beta libraries. One entry per CDR3 protein results from TCRdb running MiXCR on the multiplex PCR reads. The sample includes approximately 540,000 distinct CDR3 sequences, around 12% of them seen just once. Time point specified: newly diagnosed GD, antithyroid drugs for less than 3 months. The authors made the TCR library using RNA they extracted from PBMCs. Separately, the same data were catalogued under a study of T cells in Graves' hyperthyroidism and ophthalmopathy.

The sequences come from peripheral blood mononuclear cells (PBMCs), collected at new diagnosis, from a patient treated with antithyroid drugs. The source is a woman aged 25 to 39 with Graves disease.

At least ten counts were recorded for this clonotype. The chain recombines TRBV9 with TRBJ2-3; unclear D gene. CDR1 and CDR2 (germline): SGDLS, YYNGEE. The CDR3 covers 12 residues. The V end was cut by 6 bases, the J end by 0 bases, with 5 bases between. This CDR3 is CASTSSTDTQYF. For the CDR3, the DNA is TGTGCCAGCACTTCGAGCACAGATACGCAGTATTTT.

The chain has TRBV20-1 and TRBJ2-3; 7 bases fit TRBD2. Germline loops: CDR1 DFQATT, CDR2 SNEGSKA (reference sequence). CDR3 size: 16 residues. Trimming took 0 bases from V and 1 from J; bases not matched to a gene: 7. This chain's CDR3 is CSARDRGLGGTDTQYF. The CDR3 region has the DNA TGCAGTGCTAGAGATCGAGGACTAGGGGGCACAGATACGCAGTATTTT.

On this clonotype: This probably arose from a read error, given a far larger clone one base away. The chain links TRBV2 to TRBJ2-3; tentatively, D is TRBD1 (6 bases). The J call may be faulty, since TRBJ2-7 better matches the DNA end. The CDR3 spans 14 residues. Germline V gene lookup returns CDR1 SNHLY and CDR2 FYNNEI. CDR3 region: CASGVQGDSHEQYF. CDR3 coding DNA: TGTGCCAGCGGTGTACAGGGAGACTCCCACGAGCAGTACTTC.

This chain links TRBV30 with TRBJ1-2; D may be TRBD1 (5 bases). The CDR3 has 14 residues. Trimming removed 3 bases at V and 0 bases at J, with 11 bases between. Germline loops: CDR1 GTSNPN, CDR2 SVGIG (reference sequence). CDR3 sequence: CAWSNGGANYGYTF. The CDR3 coding sequence is TGTGCCTGGAGCAACGGAGGGGCTAACTATGGCTACACCTTC.

This clonotype was counted once. Compared with germline, one end of the junction differs, possibly owing to a read error. This chain joins TRBV20-1 and TRBJ2-3; 11 nucleotides align to TRBD2. Germline CDR1 and CDR2: DFQATT and SNEGSKA (reference sequence). This CDR3 is 17 amino acids long. The CDR3 sequence is CSAPAGIAGGYTDTQCF. The CDR3 DNA reads as TGCAGTGCCCCCGCAGGGATAGCGGGAGGGTACACAGATACGCAGTGTTTT.